These 6 T cell receptor beta chains originate from one sample sequenced in a study of shared clonotypes between healthy human individuals. Profiling relied on immunoSEQ multiplex PCR, and the TCRdb table lists in-frame clones only, not all of them. Among about 2.2 million clones listed, around 93% were seen once. The naive CD8 population came from CD45RO-negative cells selected for CCR7, without terminally differentiated effector memory CD45RA+ cells. Sequenced material: naive CD8+ T cells from PBMCs. The receptors here all came from a man between 18 and 29 years old in good health. Some clones in this sample may be carry-over from other donors' samples.

V and J are TRBV5-3 and TRBJ1-4; TRBD1 agrees at 7 bases. Being an ORF, TRBV5-3 has a function that is uncertain. The V segment lost 4 bases and the J segment 3 bases; nucleotides outside the gene matches: 3. This CDR3 is 14 amino acids long. DNA of the CDR3: TGTGCCAGAAGCATGGGACAGCCTAATGAAAAACTGTTTTTT. It codes for CARSMGQPNEKLFF.

The rearrangement joins TRBV29-1 to TRBJ1-1; D perhaps matches TRBD1 (6 bases). Trimming removed 0 bases at V and 3 bases at J, with 14 bases between. The CDR3 extends over 15 amino acids. Germline V gene data show CDR1 as SQVTM and CDR2 as ANQGSEA. This chain's CDR3 is CSVEEPGDAYTEAFF. The CDR3 bases are TGCAGCGTTGAAGAACCAGGGGACGCCTACACTGAAGCTTTCTTT. Combining the CDR3 with reference TRBV29-1 and TRBJ1-1 gives the whole variable domain SAVISQKPSRDICQRGTSLTIQCQVDSQVTMMFWYRQQPGQSLTLIATANQGSEATYESGFVIDKFPISRPNLTFSTLTVSNMSPEDSSIYLCSVEEPGDAYTEAFFGQGTRLTVV.

The chain carries TRBV7-9 and TRBJ1-2; D uncertain. Germline-derived CDR1 and CDR2 are SEHNR and FQNEAQ (reference sequence). V was trimmed by 5 bases and J by 1 base, leaving 20 bases between them. The CDR3 has 17 amino acids. Here the CDR3 reads CASSPRGIVENNYGYTF. The CDR3 DNA follows: TGTGCCAGCAGCCCGAGAGGGATCGTAGAAAATAACTATGGCTACACCTTC.

This clone came up once. The V and J genes are TRBV7-9 and TRBJ2-4; D may be TRBD1 or TRBD2 (5 bases each). CDR3 length: 16 amino acids. Per germline, CDR1 SEHNR and CDR2 FQNEAQ (reference sequence). Trimming shortened V by 4 bases and J by 6 bases, and 19 bases separated the two germline ends. CDR3 nucleotides: TGTGCCAGCAGCTATTTCCGGGGCCAGGGAAGAAACATTCAGTACTTC. Residues: CASSYFRGQGRNIQYF. The whole variable domain, filled in from reference TRBV7-9 and TRBJ2-4, reads DTGVSQNPRHKITKRGQNVTFRCDPISEHNRLYWYRQTLGQGPEFLTYFQNEAQLEKSRLLSDRFSAERPKGSFSTLEIQRTEQGDSAMYLCASSYFRGQGRNIQYFGAGTRLSVL.

The chain links TRBV20-1 to TRBJ2-7; D gene uncertain. Trimming stripped 3 bases from V and 6 bases from J, with 9 bases between. Germline V gene sequence: CDR1 DFQATT, CDR2 SNEGSKA (reference sequence). CDR3 length: 11 residues. CDR3 sequence: CSASVPPEQYF. The CDR3 DNA reads TGCAGTGCTAGTGTTCCTCCCGAGCAGTACTTC.

V usage is TRBV5-4 and J usage is TRBJ2-1; unclear D gene. Trimming shortened V by 6 bases and J by 12 bases, and 25 bases separated the two germline ends. Germline CDR1 SGHNT, CDR2 YYREEE (reference sequence). This CDR3 spans 15 amino acids. CDR3 sequence: CASNSPEAKHLRQFF. Here the CDR3 DNA reads TGTGCCAGCAACTCCCCTGAGGCCAAACATTTGCGGCAGTTCTTC.